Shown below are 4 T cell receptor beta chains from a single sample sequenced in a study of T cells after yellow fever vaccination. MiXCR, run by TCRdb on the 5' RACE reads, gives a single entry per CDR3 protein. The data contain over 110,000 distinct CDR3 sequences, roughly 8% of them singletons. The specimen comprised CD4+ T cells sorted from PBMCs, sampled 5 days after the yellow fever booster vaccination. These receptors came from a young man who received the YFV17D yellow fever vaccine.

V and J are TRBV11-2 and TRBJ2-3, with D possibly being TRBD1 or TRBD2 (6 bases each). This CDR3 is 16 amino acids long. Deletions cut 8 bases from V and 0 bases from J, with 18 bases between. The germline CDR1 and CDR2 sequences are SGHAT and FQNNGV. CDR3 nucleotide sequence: TGTGCCAGCGCTGGGGGGCCGGGACTGAGCACAGATACGCAGTATTTT. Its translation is CASAGGPGLSTDTQYF.

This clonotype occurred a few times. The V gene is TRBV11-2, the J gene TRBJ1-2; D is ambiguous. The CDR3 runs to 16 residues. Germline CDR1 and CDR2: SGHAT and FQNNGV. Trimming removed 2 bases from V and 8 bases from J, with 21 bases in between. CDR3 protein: CASSLSPSVETKGYTF. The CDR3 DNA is TGTGCCAGCAGCTTATCCCCGTCGGTAGAGACTAAGGGCTACACCTTC.

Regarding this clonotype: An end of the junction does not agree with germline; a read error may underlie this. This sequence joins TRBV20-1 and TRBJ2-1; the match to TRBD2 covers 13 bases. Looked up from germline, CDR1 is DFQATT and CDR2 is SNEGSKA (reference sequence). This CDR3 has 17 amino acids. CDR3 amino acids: CCARGTSGNEGGNEQFF. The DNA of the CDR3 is TGCTGTGCTAGAGGGACTAGCGGGAACGAGGGGGGGAATGAGCAGTTCTTC.

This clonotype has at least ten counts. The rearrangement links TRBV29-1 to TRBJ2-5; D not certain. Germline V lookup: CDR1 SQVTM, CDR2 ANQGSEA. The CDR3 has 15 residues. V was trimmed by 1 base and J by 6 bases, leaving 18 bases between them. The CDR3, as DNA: TGCAGCGTTGAAGGCGTGGGAAGCGACATTAAGACCCAGTACTTC. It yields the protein CSVEGVGSDIKTQYF.